This T cell receptor (beta chain) is from a study of cytomegalovirus exposure and HLA in healthy donors. Trimming took 4 bases from V and 3 from J, leaving 18 bases between them. Germline V CDR1 and CDR2: LNHDA, SQIVND (reference sequence). There are 16 residues in the CDR3. Overall study results and limits: Among TCR sequences, most were rare, though some public TCRs appeared in many donors. Investigators reported about 160 TCR beta chains as tied to cytomegalovirus.

For this clone: Its antigen is not identified.

This PCR relied on a set of 60 Vbeta primers and 13 Jbeta primers. Assay used: immunoSEQ multiplex PCR; TCRdb lists only in-frame clones, some missing. This table holds over 120,000 clones, over 75% found once. This clonotype was obtained from a middle-aged man in good health and CMV-seronegative. The rearrangement links TRBV19 to TRBJ1-1; D uncertain. Specimen: PBMCs. In DNA, the CDR3 is TGTGCCAGTAGTACCAATTCCGGAGGAGGGCACACTGAAGCTTTCTTT. Amino acid sequence: CASSTNSGGGHTEAFF.